This T cell receptor (beta chain) was identified during a study of control samples from healthy donors and cancer patients (dated by TCRdb to about 2020). V loses 0 bases, J loses 4 bases, and the germline ends lie 3 bases apart. In the germline V gene, CDR1 corresponds to SGHTA and CDR2 to FQGTGA. The CDR3 holds 12 amino acids from the cysteine to the phenylalanine. The DNA shown is the 36-base CDR3, in frame from base 1. Library preparation was by the immunoSEQ multiplex PCR assay. TCRdb stores this immuneACCESS table with in-frame sequences only. Part of the clones is absent; in the studies checked, under half of the shortfall reflects unresolved V genes, and no reason is known for the rest. The table for this sample lists 150,000 to 200,000 clones; roughly 93% of them were counted only once. The ten most abundant clones make up about 1.5% of the sample. A remark on this clone: This receptor's antigen is unknown. Per-nucleotide qualities are absent, and no much larger clonotype sits a single base away.

The clonotype comes from a man aged 18 to 29 in good health. The sample was blood. The rearranged chain carries TRBV7-3 and TRBJ2-5, with an unclear D gene assignment. The CDR3 corresponds to CASSLTPETQYF. The nucleotide sequence reads as follows: TGTGCCAGCAGCTTAACCCCAGAGACCCAGTACTTC.